The next 15 T cell receptor beta chains were all read from a single sample in a study of blood T cells in healthy people across ages. A second about 6 to 12 cycle PCR used barcoded and J-beta primers. TCRdb redid the calling of the 5' RACE reads with MiXCR, one entry per CDR3 protein. The data show 600,000 to 800,000 distinct CDR3 sequences, with around 21% seen just once and 3.5% to 4% held by the top ten. The sample comprised blood. These receptors were taken from a man between 65 and 79 years old in good health.

The chain recombines TRBV20-1 with TRBJ2-7; TRBD1 or TRBD2 may be the D gene (7 bases each). The J call may be incorrect, as the DNA end agrees better with TRBJ2-5. This CDR3 is 15 amino acids long. Germline assignment: CDR1 DFQATT and CDR2 SNEGSKA (reference sequence). The CDR3 loop is CSARDRRGGEETQYF. The CDR3 DNA sequence: TGCAGTGCTAGAGATCGCAGGGGGGGCGAGGAGACCCAGTACTTC.

This clonotype was counted only a few times. The junction departs from germline at one end; a sequencing error may be responsible. The chain is built from TRBV7-2 and TRBJ1-2; a possible D gene is TRBD1 (6 bases). CDR1 is SGHTA and CDR2 is FQGNSA in the germline V gene. This CDR3 region has 13 residues. For the CDR3, the DNA is TGTGTCAGCAGCGTCGACAGGATCTATGGCTACACCTTC. Its protein product is CVSSVDRIYGYTF.

This chain connects TRBV14 to TRBJ2-5; TRBD2 is a possible D gene (7 bases). Matching the DNA end better, TRBJ2-7 makes the J call doubtful. The CDR3 covers 15 residues. Per the germline V gene, CDR1 is SGHDN and CDR2 is FVKESK. For the CDR3, the DNA is TGTGCCAGCAGCCTAGGCGGGGGCGTGAGCGTCGAGCAGTACTTC. Encoded protein: CASSLGGGVSVEQYF.

This rearrangement joins TRBV5-8 to TRBJ2-5, with 11 bases identical to TRBD1. CDR3 length: 16 residues. From germline, CDR1 is SGHTS and CDR2 YDEGEE. J was trimmed by 2 bases and V by 4 bases; bases with no gene match: 7. Here the CDR3 DNA reads TGTGCCAGCAGCACCGGGACAGGGGGACGTCAAGAGACCCAGTACTTC. Residues: CASSTGTGGRQETQYF.

The V call is TRBV5-1, the J call TRBJ1-2; weak D call: TRBD1 (6 bases). Germline assignment: CDR1 SGHRS and CDR2 YFSETQ. V dropped 3 bases and J dropped 0 bases, with 12 bases sitting between them. The CDR3 spans 15 residues. The CDR3 region has the DNA TGCGCCAGCAGCTCCACGACAGGCGCTAACTATGGCTACACCTTC. This translates into CASSSTTGANYGYTF.

This clonotype came up many times. The chain combines TRBV28 with TRBJ2-5; the D gene is possibly TRBD2 (6 bases). CDR1 and CDR2 from the germline V gene are MDHEN and SYDVKM. Trimming cost V 3 bases and J 7 bases, with 12 bases left between them. The CDR3 is 13 residues long. CDR3 sequence reads: CASSLRGTLTQYF. The CDR3 DNA sequence: TGTGCCAGCAGTTTGCGGGGAACCTTGACCCAGTACTTC.

This clonotype was seen more than once but under ten times. This chain connects TRBV18 to TRBJ1-5; no reliable D call. Trimming removed 5 bases from V and 3 bases from J, with 14 bases in between. The CDR3 spans 15 residues. Germline lookup yields CDR1 KGHSH and CDR2 LQKENI. CDR3 coding DNA: TGTGCCAGCTCAGGCTCTGGGCAGACCAATCAGCCCCAGCATTTT. Its protein product is CASSGSGQTNQPQHF.

A few counts support this clonotype. At one end, the junction sequence differs from germline, possibly due to a read error. In DNA, the CDR3 is TGTGCCAGCAGCCAAGATCAAAAACCGTTTTTT. Translated: CASSQDQKPFF. V is TRBV3-1 and J is TRBJ1-4; D call uncertain. Germline CDR1 LGHDT, CDR2 YNNKEL (reference sequence). The CDR3 contains 11 residues.

Details on this clonotype: Sequence at one end of the junction differs from germline and may be a read error. The chain joins TRBV7-9 to TRBJ2-4, with TRBD2 identical over 9 bases. Germline-derived CDR1 and CDR2 are SEHNR and FQNEAQ (reference sequence). There are 17 residues in the CDR3. The CDR3: CAGSLVGRTSESNIQYF. In DNA form, the CDR3 reads TGTGCCGGCAGCTTAGTGGGACGGACTAGCGAGTCAAACATTCAGTACTTC.

This clonotype has at least ten counts. This sequence joins TRBV7-2 and TRBJ2-7; 8 bases are shared with TRBD2. V gave up 1 base and J gave up 3 bases; unmatched junction bases: 5. This CDR3 region has 15 residues. From germline, CDR1 is SGHTA and CDR2 FQGNSA. CDR3 nucleotide sequence: TGTGCCAGCAGCTTAGTTGGCAGCGGGAGCTACGAGCAGTACTTC. Its translation is CASSLVGSGSYEQYF.

This clonotype was observed a few times. One junction end does not reproduce the germline sequence, and a read error may be involved. The V call is TRBV3-1, the J call TRBJ2-1, with 7 nucleotides matching TRBD2. Germline V gene data show CDR1 as LGHDT and CDR2 as YNNKEL (reference sequence). The CDR3 runs 16 residues. This chain's CDR3 is CAGSPEMSGTYNEQFF. CDR3 nucleotides: TGTGCCGGCAGCCCAGAGATGAGCGGGACCTACAATGAGCAGTTCTTC.

V and J are TRBV7-9 and TRBJ1-2, with 9 bases that match TRBD1. J lost 7 bases, V lost 11 bases, and 17 bases had no gene match. The CDR3 extends over 15 amino acids. Germline V gene data show CDR1 as SEHNR and CDR2 as FQNEAQ (reference sequence). CDR3 sequence (DNA): TGTGCCGGCCGAGGATTCGGGACAGGGCTGGTTGGCTACACCTTC. It encodes CAGRGFGTGLVGYTF.

The chain combines TRBV11-2 with TRBJ2-5; possible D gene TRBD2, 6 bases. Trimming left V 2 bases short and J 1 base short, with 11 bases between. The CDR3 loop spans 15 amino acids. Per the germline V gene, CDR1 is SGHAT and CDR2 is FQNNGV. CDR3 residues: CASSLFGGGQETQYF. The CDR3 DNA sequence: TGTGCCAGCAGCTTATTTGGGGGAGGCCAAGAGACCCAGTACTTC.

J is TRBJ2-7 and V is TRBV19, with D tentatively TRBD1 (6 bases). CDR1 LNHDA and CDR2 SQIVND come from the germline V gene (reference sequence). The CDR3 is made up of 13 amino acids. V was shortened by 6 bases and J by 2 bases, with 11 bases between the two germline ends. The CDR3 loop is CASRQTGTYEQYF. The CDR3, as DNA: TGTGCCAGTAGGCAAACAGGGACCTACGAGCAGTACTTC. Full variable domain (outside the CDR3, taken from reference TRBV19 and TRBJ2-7): DGGITQSPKYLFRKEGQNVTLSCEQNLNHDAMYWYRQDPGQGLRLIYYSQIVNDFQKGDIAEGYSVSREKKESFPLTVTSAQKNPTAFYLCASRQTGTYEQYFGPGTRLTVT.

This chain uses TRBV2 with TRBJ2-1; tentatively, D is TRBD1 (6 bases). Germline V gene lookup returns CDR1 SNHLY and CDR2 FYNNEI. The CDR3 runs 13 residues. V was shortened by 6 bases and J by 5 bases, with 11 bases between the two germline ends. DNA of the CDR3: TGTGCCAGCAGGGTAGACAGGAACAATGAGCAGTTCTTC. It codes for CASRVDRNNEQFF.